Reported below is one TCR beta chain. Its antigen is not known. Assay: immunoSEQ multiplex PCR; the TCRdb copy retains only in-frame clones and omits some. The sample lists some 130,000 clones, roughly 84% seen once, with approximately 4% in the top ten. The data originate from a study of T cell responses to AZD1222 COVID-19 vaccine. Study-level points and caveats: Vaccination with two AZD1222 doses was followed by a rise in Spike-specific TCR breadth and depth.

CDR3 length: 13 amino acids. The germline V gene has CDR1 SGHAT and CDR2 FQNNGV. V lost 4 bases to trimming and J lost 5 bases; unmatched junction nucleotides: 5. The chain links TRBV11-2 to TRBJ2-7; TRBD1 matches 7 bases. The sample in question was peripheral blood, obtained on day 0 of AZD1222 vaccination. This clonotype was obtained from an adult in good health. CDR3 sequence (DNA): TGTGCCAGCAGCTACGACAGGGCCCACGAGCAGTACTTC. Translating it yields CASSYDRAHEQYF.